This T cell receptor beta chain was found in a study of blood T cell repertoires in COVID-19. Some clones are missing from TCRdb's copy, which holds only in-frame ones; the method was immunoSEQ multiplex PCR. Among fewer than 300,000 clones, around 86% were seen once, and the ten largest hold approximately 9.8%. After removal of 6 bases from V and 2 bases from J, the junction contained 8 bases not matched to a gene. Per the germline V gene, CDR1 is MRHNA and CDR2 is SNTAGT. This CDR3 comprises 15 residues. The specimen was peripheral blood. This chain uses TRBV6-4 with TRBJ2-5, with TRBD2 matching over 8 bases. This receptor was identified in a man between 35 and 55 years old who had recovered from COVID-19. The CDR3 region has the DNA TGTGCCAGCAGCGCGTTCGGGGGGGCACAAGAGACCCAGTACTTC. Translating it yields CASSAFGGAQETQYF.